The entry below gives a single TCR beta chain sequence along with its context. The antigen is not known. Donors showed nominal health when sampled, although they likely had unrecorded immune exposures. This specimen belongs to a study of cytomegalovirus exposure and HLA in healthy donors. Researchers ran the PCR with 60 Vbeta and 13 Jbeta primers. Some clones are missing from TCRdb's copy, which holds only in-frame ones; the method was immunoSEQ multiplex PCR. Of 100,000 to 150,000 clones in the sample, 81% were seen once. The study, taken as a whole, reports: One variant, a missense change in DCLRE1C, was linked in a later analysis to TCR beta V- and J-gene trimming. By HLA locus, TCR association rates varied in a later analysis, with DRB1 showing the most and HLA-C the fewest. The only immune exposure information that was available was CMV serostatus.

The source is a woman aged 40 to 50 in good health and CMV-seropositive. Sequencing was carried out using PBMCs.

The CDR3 is CAWRPGLNSPLHF. The CDR3 nucleotides read TGTGCCTGGAGGCCGGGACTAAATTCACCCCTCCACTTT. The rearrangement links TRBV30 to TRBJ1-6, with D possibly matching TRBD1 (5 bases). This CDR3 has 13 residues. The germline gives CDR1 GTSNPN, CDR2 SVGIG (reference sequence). The germline V and J ends were trimmed by 3 bases and 7 bases, with 10 bases remaining between them.